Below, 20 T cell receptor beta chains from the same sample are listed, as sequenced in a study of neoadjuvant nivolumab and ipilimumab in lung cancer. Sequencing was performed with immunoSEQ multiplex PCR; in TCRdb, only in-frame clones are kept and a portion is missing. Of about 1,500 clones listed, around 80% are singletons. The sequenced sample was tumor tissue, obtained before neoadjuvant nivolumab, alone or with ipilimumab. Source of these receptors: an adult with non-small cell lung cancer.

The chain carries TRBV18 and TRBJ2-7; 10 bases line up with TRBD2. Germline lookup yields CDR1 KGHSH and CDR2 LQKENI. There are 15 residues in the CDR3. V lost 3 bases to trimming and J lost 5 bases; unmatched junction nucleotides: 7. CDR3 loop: CASSPASGRGNEQYF. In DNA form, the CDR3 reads TGTGCCAGCTCACCCGCTAGCGGGAGAGGCAACGAGCAGTACTTC.

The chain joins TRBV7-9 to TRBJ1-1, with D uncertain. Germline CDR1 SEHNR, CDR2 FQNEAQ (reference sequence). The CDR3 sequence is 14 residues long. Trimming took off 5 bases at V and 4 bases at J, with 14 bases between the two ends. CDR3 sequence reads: CASSMDERVTEAFF. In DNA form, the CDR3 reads TGTGCCAGCAGCATGGACGAACGAGTCACTGAAGCTTTCTTT.

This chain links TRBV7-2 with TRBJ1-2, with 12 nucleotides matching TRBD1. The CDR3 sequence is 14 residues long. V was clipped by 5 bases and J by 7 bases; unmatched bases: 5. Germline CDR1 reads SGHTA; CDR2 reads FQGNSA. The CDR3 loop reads CASSRGQGARGYTF. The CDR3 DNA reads TGTGCCAGCAGCCGGGGACAGGGGGCGCGTGGCTACACCTTC.

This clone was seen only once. The DNA of the CDR3 is TGTGCCAGCAGCCCCCTGGGGGGAGATAATTCACCCCTCCACTTT. It codes for CASSPLGGDNSPLHF. J is TRBJ1-6 and V is TRBV7-9; a possible D gene is TRBD1 (5 bases). Germline V lookup: CDR1 SEHNR, CDR2 FQNEAQ (reference sequence). The CDR3 covers 15 residues. Between the trimmed V and J ends, which lost 5 bases and 5 bases, there was a span of 13 bases. The variable domain in full, with the rest retrieved from reference TRBV7-9 and TRBJ1-6, is DTGVSQNPRHKITKRGQNVTFRCDPISEHNRLYWYRQTLGQGPEFLTYFQNEAQLEKSRLLSDRFSAERPKGSFSTLEIQRTEQGDSAMYLCASSPLGGDNSPLHFGNGTRLTVT.

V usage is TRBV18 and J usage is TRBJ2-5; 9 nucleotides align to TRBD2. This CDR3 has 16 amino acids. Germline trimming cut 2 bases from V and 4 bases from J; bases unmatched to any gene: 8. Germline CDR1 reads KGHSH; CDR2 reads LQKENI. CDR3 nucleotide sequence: TGTGCCAGCTCACCAGTGCTAGCGGGGACCGGAGAGACCCAGTACTTC. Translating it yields CASSPVLAGTGETQYF.

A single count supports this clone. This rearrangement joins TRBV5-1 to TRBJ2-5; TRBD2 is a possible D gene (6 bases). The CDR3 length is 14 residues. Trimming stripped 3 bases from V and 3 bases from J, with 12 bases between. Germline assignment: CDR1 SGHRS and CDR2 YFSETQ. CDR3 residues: CASSSNGRKETQYF. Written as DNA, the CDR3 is TGCGCCAGCAGCTCAAACGGGAGAAAAGAGACCCAGTACTTC.

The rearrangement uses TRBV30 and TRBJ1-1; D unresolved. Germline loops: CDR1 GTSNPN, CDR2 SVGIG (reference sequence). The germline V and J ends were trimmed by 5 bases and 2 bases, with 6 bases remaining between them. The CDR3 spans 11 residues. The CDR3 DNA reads TGTGCCTGGCGAGAAAACACTGAAGCTTTCTTT. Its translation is CAWRENTEAFF.

CDR3 bases: TGTGCCAGCAGTTTTCTTAGGACATCTACTAATGAAAAACTGTTTTTT. It specifies CASSFLRTSTNEKLFF. The rearrangement links TRBV6-5 to TRBJ1-4; TRBD1 might be the D (5 bases). The CDR3 is made up of 16 amino acids. V lost 4 bases to trimming and J lost 2 bases, with 14 bases between them. Germline V gives CDR1 MNHEY, CDR2 SVGAGI.

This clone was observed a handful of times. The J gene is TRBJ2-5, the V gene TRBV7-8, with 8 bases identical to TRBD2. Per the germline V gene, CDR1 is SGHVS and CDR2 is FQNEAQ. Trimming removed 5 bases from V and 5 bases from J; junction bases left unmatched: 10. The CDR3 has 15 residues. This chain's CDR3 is CASSAEIAGRETQYF. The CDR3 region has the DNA TGTGCCAGCAGCGCAGAAATAGCGGGAAGGGAGACCCAGTACTTC.

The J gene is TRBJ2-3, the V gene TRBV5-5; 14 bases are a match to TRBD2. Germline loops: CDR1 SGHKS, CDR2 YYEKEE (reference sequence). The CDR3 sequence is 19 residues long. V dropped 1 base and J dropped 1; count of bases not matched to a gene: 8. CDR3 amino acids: CASSLLGTSGRWRTDTQYF. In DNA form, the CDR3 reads TGTGCCAGCAGCTTGCTAGGGACTAGCGGGAGATGGCGCACAGATACGCAGTATTTT.

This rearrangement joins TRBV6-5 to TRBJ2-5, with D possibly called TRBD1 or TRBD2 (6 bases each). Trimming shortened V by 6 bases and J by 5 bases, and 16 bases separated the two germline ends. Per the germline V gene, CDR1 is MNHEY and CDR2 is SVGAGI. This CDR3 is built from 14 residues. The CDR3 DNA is TGTGCCAGCAGCCCTATGAGGGGGACTGAGACCCAGTACTTC. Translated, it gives CASSPMRGTETQYF.

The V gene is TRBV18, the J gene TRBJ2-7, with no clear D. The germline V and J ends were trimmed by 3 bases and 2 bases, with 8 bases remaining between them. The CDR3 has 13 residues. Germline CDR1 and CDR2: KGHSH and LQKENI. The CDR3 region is CASSPPSAYEQYF. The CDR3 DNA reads TGTGCCAGCTCACCCCCGTCCGCCTACGAGCAGTACTTC.

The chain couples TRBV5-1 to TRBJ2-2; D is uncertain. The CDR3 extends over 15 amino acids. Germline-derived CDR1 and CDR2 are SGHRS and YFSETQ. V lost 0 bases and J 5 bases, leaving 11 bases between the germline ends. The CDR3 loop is CASSLVAGATGELFF. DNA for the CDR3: TGCGCCAGCAGCTTGGTGGCAGGAGCGACCGGGGAGCTGTTTTTT.

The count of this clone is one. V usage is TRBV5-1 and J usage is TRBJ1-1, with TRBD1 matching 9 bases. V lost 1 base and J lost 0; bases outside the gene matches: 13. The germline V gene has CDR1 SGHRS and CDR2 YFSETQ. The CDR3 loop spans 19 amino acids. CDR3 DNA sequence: TGCGCCAGCAGCTTGTCTGGGGCCGGGACAGGGATCATGAACACTGAAGCTTTCTTT. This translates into CASSLSGAGTGIMNTEAFF.

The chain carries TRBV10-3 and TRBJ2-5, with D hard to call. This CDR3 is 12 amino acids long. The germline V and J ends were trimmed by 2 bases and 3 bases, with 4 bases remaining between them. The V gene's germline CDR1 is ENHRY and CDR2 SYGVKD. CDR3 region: CAISEPKETQYF. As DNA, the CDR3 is TGTGCCATCAGTGAGCCTAAAGAGACCCAGTACTTC.

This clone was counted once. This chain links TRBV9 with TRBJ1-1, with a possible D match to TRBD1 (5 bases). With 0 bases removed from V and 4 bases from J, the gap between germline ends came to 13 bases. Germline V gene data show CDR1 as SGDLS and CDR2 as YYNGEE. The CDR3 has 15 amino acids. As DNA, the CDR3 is TGTGCCAGCAGCGTAGTCGAGGGTAGGGGCACTGAAGCTTTCTTT. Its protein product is CASSVVEGRGTEAFF.

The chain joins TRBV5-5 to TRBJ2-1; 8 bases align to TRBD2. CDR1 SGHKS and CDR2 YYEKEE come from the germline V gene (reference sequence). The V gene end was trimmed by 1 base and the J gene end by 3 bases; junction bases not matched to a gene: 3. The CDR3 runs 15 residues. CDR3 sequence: CASSLSSGDYNEQFF. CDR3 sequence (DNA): TGTGCCAGCAGCTTGAGTAGCGGGGACTACAATGAGCAGTTCTTC.

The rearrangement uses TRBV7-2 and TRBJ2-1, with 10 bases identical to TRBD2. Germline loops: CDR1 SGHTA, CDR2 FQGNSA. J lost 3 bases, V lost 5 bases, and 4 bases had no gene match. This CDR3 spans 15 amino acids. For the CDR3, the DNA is TGTGCCAGCAGCGCGGCTAGCGGGAGCTACAATGAGCAGTTCTTC. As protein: CASSAASGSYNEQFF.

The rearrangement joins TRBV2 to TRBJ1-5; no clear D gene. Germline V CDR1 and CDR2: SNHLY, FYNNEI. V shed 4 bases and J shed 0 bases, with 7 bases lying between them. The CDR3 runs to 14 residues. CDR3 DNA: TGTGCCAGCAGTGTGCGCCCTAGCAATCAGCCCCAGCATTTT. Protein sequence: CASSVRPSNQPQHF. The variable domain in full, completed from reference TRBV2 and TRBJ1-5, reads EPEVTQTPSHQVTQMGQEVILRCVPISNHLYFYWYRQILGQKVEFLVSFYNNEISEKSEIFDDQFSVERPDGSNFTLKIRSTKLEDSAMYFCASSVRPSNQPQHFGDGTRLSIL.

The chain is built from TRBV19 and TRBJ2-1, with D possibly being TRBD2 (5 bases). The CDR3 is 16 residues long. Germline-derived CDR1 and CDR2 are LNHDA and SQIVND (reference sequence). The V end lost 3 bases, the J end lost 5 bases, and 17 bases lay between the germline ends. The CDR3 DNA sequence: TGTGCCAGTAGTATGGGTAGTCTGAGCGGTAACAATGAGCAGTTCTTC. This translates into CASSMGSLSGNNEQFF.